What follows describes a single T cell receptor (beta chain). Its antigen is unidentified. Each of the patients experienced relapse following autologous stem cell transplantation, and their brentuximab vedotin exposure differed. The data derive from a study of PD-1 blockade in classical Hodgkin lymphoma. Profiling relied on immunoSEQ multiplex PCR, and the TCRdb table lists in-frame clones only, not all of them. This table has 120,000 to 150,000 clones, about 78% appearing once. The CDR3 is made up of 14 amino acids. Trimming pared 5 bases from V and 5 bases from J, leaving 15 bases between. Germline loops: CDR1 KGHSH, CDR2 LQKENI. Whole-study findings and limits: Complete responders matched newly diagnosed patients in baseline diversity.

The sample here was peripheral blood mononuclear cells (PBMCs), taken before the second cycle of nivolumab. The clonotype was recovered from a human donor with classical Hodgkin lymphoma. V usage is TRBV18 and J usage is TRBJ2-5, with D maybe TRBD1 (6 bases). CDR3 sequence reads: CASSASGVQETQYF. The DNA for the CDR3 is TGTGCCAGCTCAGCGTCAGGGGTCCAGGAGACCCAGTACTTC.